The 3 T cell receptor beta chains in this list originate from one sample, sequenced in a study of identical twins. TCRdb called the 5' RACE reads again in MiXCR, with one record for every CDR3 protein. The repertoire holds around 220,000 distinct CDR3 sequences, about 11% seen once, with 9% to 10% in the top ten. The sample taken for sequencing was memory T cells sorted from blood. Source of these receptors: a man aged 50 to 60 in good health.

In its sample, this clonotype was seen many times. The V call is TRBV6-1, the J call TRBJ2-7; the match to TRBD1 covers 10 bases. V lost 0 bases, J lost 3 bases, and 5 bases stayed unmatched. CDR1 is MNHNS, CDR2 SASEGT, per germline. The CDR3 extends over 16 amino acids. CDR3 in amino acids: CASSEALGQGNYEQYF. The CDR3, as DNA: TGTGCCAGCAGTGAAGCATTGGGACAGGGGAACTACGAGCAGTACTTC.

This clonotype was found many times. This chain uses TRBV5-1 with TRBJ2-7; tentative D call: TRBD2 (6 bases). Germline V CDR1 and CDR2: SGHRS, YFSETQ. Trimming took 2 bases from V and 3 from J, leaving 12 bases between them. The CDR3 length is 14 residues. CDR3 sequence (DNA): TGCGCCAGCAGCTTTGGAGGGAGTGGCTACGAGCAGTACTTC. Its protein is CASSFGGSGYEQYF.

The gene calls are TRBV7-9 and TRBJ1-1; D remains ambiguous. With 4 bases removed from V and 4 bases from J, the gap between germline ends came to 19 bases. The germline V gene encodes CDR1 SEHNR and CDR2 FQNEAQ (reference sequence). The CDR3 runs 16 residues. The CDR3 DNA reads TGTGCCAGCAGCTCCGGCTACCGTACCCTGGGCACTGAAGCTTTCTTT. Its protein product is CASSSGYRTLGTEAFF.